This T cell receptor beta chain derives from a study of blood T cells in healthy people across ages. Study-wide points: Changes seen in expanded clonotypes were possibly confounded by donor CMV status left unknown. Age showed a roughly linear inverse relationship with TCR beta diversity per million T cells.

Trimming removed 7 bases at V and 0 bases at J, with 12 bases between. CDR1 MDHEN and CDR2 SYDVKM come from the germline V gene. This CDR3 comprises 14 residues. A remark on this clonotype: Its target is unknown.

It was with a sample-barcoded 5' primer and a J-beta primer mix that a second PCR of roughly 7 to 12 cycles was run. Every cDNA molecule bore a tag from a template-switch adaptor containing 12 random nucleotides. MiXCR, applied by TCRdb to the 5' RACE reads, yields one record per CDR3 protein. The data contain 1.2 million to 1.5 million distinct CDR3 sequences, 40% to 50% of them singletons. Extractions gave at least 5.5 micrograms of total RNA per sample. The TCR comes from a woman aged 18-29 years in good health. V usage is TRBV28 and J usage is TRBJ1-1; D is unresolved. The material sequenced was blood. As DNA, the CDR3 is TGTGCCAGCAATTCGGACGGATTGAACACTGAAGCTTTCTTT. Protein sequence: CASNSDGLNTEAFF.